A selection of T cell receptor beta chains follows, all from one sample in a study of cytomegalovirus exposure and HLA in healthy donors. Profiling relied on immunoSEQ multiplex PCR, and the TCRdb table lists in-frame clones only, not all of them. In the table there are around 120,000 clones, less than 85% of which are singletons. Specimen: PBMCs. The source is a male donor in good health and CMV-seronegative. Each CDR3 is given with its conserved first and last residue. D genes are given only for firm matches. Size tells how often a clone was seen (once, few, many) or the class of an expanded clone, and some rows leave it out.

>TRBJ2-5|TRBD1|.|TRBV9
TGTGCCAGCAGCGAAGGGACAGGGCTGAGGGAGACCCAGTACTTC
CASSEGTGLRETQYF
>TRBJ2-1|.|few|TRBV4-3
TGCGCCAGCAGTATTTTAATGGGGGGTTTTAATGAGCAGTTCTTC
CASSILMGGFNEQFF
>TRBJ2-5|.|.|TRBV18
TGTGCCAGCTCACCCTTCAGACAGGACCAAGAGACCCAGTACTTC
CASSPFRQDQETQYF
>TRBJ2-7|TRBD1|.|TRBV7-9
TGTGCCAGCAGCGGAGGGACAGGAGAATCCTACGAGCAGTACTTC
CASSGGTGESYEQYF
>TRBJ1-2|.|once|TRBV4-1
TGCGCCAGCAGCCAATCGGGGGGAGGTAACTATGGCTACACCTTC
CASSQSGGGNYGYTF
>TRBJ1-1|.|.|TRBV7-9
TGTGCCAGCAGCCCGAACTTCGGGAACACTGAAGCTTTCTTT
CASSPNFGNTEAFF
>TRBJ2-1|TRBD2|.|TRBV11-2
TGTGCCAGCAGCGTGGGACTAGTGTCAGCTGAGCAGTTCTTC
CASSVGLVSAEQFF
>TRBJ2-1|TRBD2|once|TRBV9
TGTGCCAGCAGCTGGGGGACGGGGGGGACGTACAATGAGCAGTTCTTC
CASSWGTGGTYNEQFF
>TRBJ2-7|.|few|TRBV27
TGTGCCAGCAGTTTATCCCCGGTAAACAGGCGCCACGAGCAGTACTTC
CASSLSPVNRRHEQYF
>TRBJ2-1|TRBD2|.|TRBV5-5
TGTGCACGACGTGGGGGGGCCTACAATGAGCAGTTCTTC
CARRGGAYNEQFF
>TRBJ2-1|TRBD2|.|TRBV6-4
TGTGCCAGCAGTGAGGTCGTTGAGACTAGCAGGCATGAGCAGTTCTTC
CASSEVVETSRHEQFF
>TRBJ2-5|TRBD1|.|TRBV11-2
TGTGCCAGCAGCTTAGTTTGGACAGGGGGCCAAGAGACCCAGTACTTC
CASSLVWTGGQETQYF
>TRBJ2-7|TRBD1|.|TRBV6-1
TGTGCCAGCAGTGCGCTGTCCGGGACAGGCCCCTACGAGCAGTACTTC
CASSALSGTGPYEQYF
>TRBJ2-2|.|.|TRBV5-4
TGTGCCAGCAGCTTGGCCTTGCGGGGCAAGAATTACGGGGAGCTGTTTTTT
CASSLALRGKNYGELFF
>TRBJ2-7|.|few|TRBV28
TGTGCCAGCAGTTTGTCCGGGACACAAGCCTACGAGCAGTACTTC
CASSLSGTQAYEQYF
>TRBJ1-2|.|.|TRBV30
TGTGCCTGGAGTAGAGGGTTCTATGGCTACACCTTC
CAWSRGFYGYTF
>TRBJ2-4|TRBD2|.|TRBV5-1
TGCGCCAGCAGCTCCTATCATAGCGGGCTACCATCGCGAGCCAAAAACATTCAGTACTTC
CASSSYHSGLPSRAKNIQYF
>TRBJ2-7|.|.|TRBV11-2
TGTGCCAGCAGCGCCCCGGGGGTCGGCCCCTACGAGCAGTACTTC
CASSAPGVGPYEQYF
>TRBJ1-2|TRBD1|.|TRBV4-2
TGTGCCAGCAGCCACTTTTTGAGGGGGCGCCTCTATGGCTACACCTTC
CASSHFLRGRLYGYTF
>TRBJ2-5|TRBD1|once|TRBV10-2
TGCGCCAGCCGCGCGTATTCGACAGGGGGCCCAGAGACCCAGTACTTC
CASRAYSTGGPETQYF
>TRBJ2-5|TRBD2|.|TRBV5-4
TGTGCCAGCAGCCCTATCCTAGCGGGAGCTGGGGAGACCCAGTACTTC
CASSPILAGAGETQYF
>TRBJ1-5|.|.|TRBV15
TGTGCCACCAGCTTCCGTAGCAATCAGCCCCAGCATTTT
CATSFRSNQPQHF
>TRBJ1-1|.|.|TRBV19
TGTGCCAGTCGGGAAGGGGGAACTGAAGCTTTCTTT
CASREGGTEAFF
>TRBJ1-4|.|.|TRBV4-1
TGCGCCAGCAGCCGTACTCGAGGTGAAAAACTGTTTTTT
CASSRTRGEKLFF